These 15 T cell receptor beta chains were sequenced from one sample in a study of post-analysis software for immune sequencing data. Study-level results: There were five TRBV segments more frequent in patients than controls, and TRBV5-6, TRBV5-1 and TRBV20-1 were among them.

Which antigens these TCRs recognize remains unknown. Prepared libraries of TCR beta cDNA carried unique molecular identifiers. TCRdb fed the PCR reads into MiXCR, producing one record per CDR3 protein. The sample includes roughly 410,000 distinct CDR3 sequences, roughly 35% seen only once; the top ten take over 10%. Sequencing used blood. The source of these receptors is a girl between 10 and 17 years old with multiple sclerosis.

This sequence joins TRBV5-5 and TRBJ2-7; TRBD1 is a possible D gene (5 bases). The germline gives CDR1 SGHKS, CDR2 YYEKEE (reference sequence). This CDR3 is built from 15 residues. With 4 bases removed from V and 3 bases from J, the gap between germline ends came to 17 bases. CDR3 in DNA: TGTGCCAGCAGCCCGATGGGGCAAATTGGCTACGAGCAGTACTTC. This sequence encodes CASSPMGQIGYEQYF.

This clonotype was picked up a small number of times. The rearrangement links TRBV29-1 to TRBJ1-1; D is uncertain. CDR3 length: 10 amino acids. V lost 4 bases, J lost 11 bases, and 11 bases lay in between. CDR1 is SQVTM, CDR2 ANQGSEA, per germline. The CDR3: CSVGGRVAFF. CDR3 bases: TGCAGCGTTGGCGGTAGAGTTGCTTTCTTT.

This clonotype was picked up a small number of times. This sequence joins TRBV20-1 and TRBJ1-1; no definite D call. The CDR3 consists of 16 residues. The ends were cut back, 1 base at V and 5 bases at J, with 20 bases in the middle. The germline V gene encodes CDR1 DFQATT and CDR2 SNEGSKA (reference sequence). CDR3 protein: CSARASTWALGTEAFF. Written as DNA, the CDR3 is TGCAGTGCTAGAGCTTCGACTTGGGCCCTTGGGACTGAAGCTTTCTTT.

The V gene is TRBV7-2, the J gene TRBJ2-4; perhaps TRBD2 as D (6 bases). The tail of the sequence fits TRBJ2-7 better, so the J call may be wrong. The CDR3 contains 11 residues. CDR1 SGHTA and CDR2 FQGNSA come from the germline V gene. The CDR3 region is CASSRRGEQYF. The CDR3 bases are TGTGCCAGCAGCCGGAGGGGCGAGCAGTACTTC.

The V call is TRBV5-1, the J call TRBJ2-2; TRBD2 matches at 7 bases. The V and J ends lost 1 base and 5 bases, in that order; junction bases with no gene match: 8. This CDR3 spans 16 amino acids. Germline CDR1 and CDR2: SGHRS and YFSETQ. CDR3 DNA: TGCGCCAGCAGCTTGATCGTCGGGAGGATGACCGGGGAGCTGTTTTTT. It translates to CASSLIVGRMTGELFF.

This clonotype came up a few times. The chain combines TRBV7-9 with TRBJ1-2; TRBD1 is a possible D gene (5 bases). Germline CDR1 reads SEHNR; CDR2 reads FQNEAQ (reference sequence). Trimming took off 4 bases at V and 8 bases at J, with 20 bases between the two ends. This CDR3 has 15 residues. The CDR3 coding sequence is TGTGCCAGCAGCTCGCCTCCCGGGGGGGGAGGCGGCTACACCTTC. Translation gives CASSSPPGGGGGYTF.

The chain is built from TRBV4-1 and TRBJ1-5, with a tentative D call TRBD1 (5 bases). The germline gives CDR1 MGHRA, CDR2 YSYEKL. CDR3 length: 16 amino acids. V lost 4 bases and J 7 bases, leaving 20 bases between the germline ends. CDR3 protein: CASSPQGLLGNQPQHF. The DNA of the CDR3 is TGCGCCAGCAGCCCCCAGGGCCTCTTGGGGAACCAGCCCCAGCATTTT.

The rearrangement links TRBV30 to TRBJ2-1; possible D gene TRBD2, 6 bases. The CDR3 is 13 amino acids. Per germline, CDR1 GTSNPN and CDR2 SVGIG (reference sequence). Trimming cost V 4 bases and J 0 bases, with 7 bases left between them. The CDR3 DNA sequence: TGTGCCTGGACCGGGGGCTCCTACAATGAGCAGTTCTTC. Its translation: CAWTGGSYNEQFF.

The chain uses TRBV7-9 and TRBJ2-7, with D tentatively TRBD1 (6 bases). The CDR3 consists of 14 residues. Per germline, CDR1 SEHNR and CDR2 FQNEAQ (reference sequence). The germline V and J ends were trimmed by 5 bases and 3 bases, with 14 bases remaining between them. The CDR3 DNA reads TGTGCCAGCAGCCCCCGCGCAGGGGACTACGAGCAGTACTTC. It yields the protein CASSPRAGDYEQYF.

CDR3 sequence reads: CASSHLGRTYEQYF. CDR3 DNA: TGCGCCAGCAGCCATTTAGGCCGAACCTACGAGCAGTACTTC. V is TRBV4-1 and J is TRBJ2-7, with D unresolved. Trimming shortened V by 3 bases and J by 2 bases, and 11 bases separated the two germline ends. The CDR3 is 14 residues long. Germline CDR1 is MGHRA and CDR2 is YSYEKL.

V and J are TRBV20-1 and TRBJ2-1, with 15 bases matching TRBD2. Germline CDR1 reads DFQATT; CDR2 reads SNEGSKA (reference sequence). This CDR3 has 15 amino acids. The V segment lost 5 bases and the J segment 9 bases; nucleotides outside the gene matches: 8. The CDR3 protein is CSAQRTSGGVREQFF. The CDR3 region has the DNA TGCAGTGCTCAAAGGACTAGCGGGGGGGTTCGTGAGCAGTTCTTC.

This clonotype appeared a few times. This sequence joins TRBV15 and TRBJ2-3; D might be TRBD1 (6 bases). The germline CDR1 and CDR2 sequences are LNHNV and YYDKDF (reference sequence). Trimming pared 4 bases from V and 4 bases from J, leaving 18 bases between. The CDR3 has 16 residues. This chain's CDR3 is CATSKPTGHLADTQYF. The CDR3 nucleotides read TGTGCCACCAGCAAACCAACAGGGCATTTAGCAGATACGCAGTATTTT.

This chain uses TRBV7-3 with TRBJ1-1; 7 bases map to TRBD1. In germline, CDR1 is SGHTA, CDR2 FQGTGA. J gave up 4 bases and V 5 bases, and 7 bases lay outside the gene matches. The CDR3 extends over 14 amino acids. The CDR3 DNA sequence: TGTGCCAGCAGCCCGACAGGGTCGAGCACTGAAGCTTTCTTT. It is translated as CASSPTGSSTEAFF.

The gene calls are TRBV4-3 and TRBJ2-2, with 11 nucleotides matching TRBD2. Trimming cost V 0 bases and J 3 bases; bases outside gene matches: 6. The CDR3 has 18 amino acids. Germline CDR1 is LGHNA and CDR2 is YSLEER. DNA of the CDR3: TGCGCCAGCAGCCAAGAATTCGCTAGCGGGGGGTACACCGGGGAGCTGTTTTTT. Protein sequence: CASSQEFASGGYTGELFF.

This clonotype was recorded a few times. The chain is built from TRBV20-1 and TRBJ2-3, with 13 bases fitting TRBD2. The ends lost 1 base at V and 6 bases at J; junction bases unmatched: 16. The length of the CDR3 is 19 residues. Germline V CDR1 and CDR2: DFQATT, SNEGSKA (reference sequence). The CDR3 region has the DNA TGCAGTGCTAGAGTGCCCCCCCATGGGACTAGCGGGACGGAGGATACGCAGTATTTT. Its translation is CSARVPPHGTSGTEDTQYF.